Listed below are T cell receptor beta chains from one sample, sequenced in a study of blood T cell repertoires in COVID-19. Clones were read by immunoSEQ multiplex PCR, and TCRdb kept only the in-frame ones, dropping some. The sample holds 380,000 or so clones; around 84% are singletons and the top ten take over 0.95%. Sequenced material: peripheral blood. The origin of the receptors is a human donor with acute or convalescent COVID-19. The donor label of this sample is uncertain. Both conserved end residues are part of each CDR3. Fields, in order: D gene, J gene, V gene, clone size, CDR3 length, CDR3 protein, CDR3 DNA. The D gene is left open where the match is weak. Some rows have no size entry. The others give once, few or many, or a class for an expanded clone.

d_gene: -
j_gene: TRBJ2-1
v_gene: TRBV29-1
abundance: -
len: 10
CDR3aa: CSVEKGFKFF
CDR3nt: TGCAGCGTTGAAAAGGGGTTTAAGTTCTTC

d_gene: TRBD1
j_gene: TRBJ1-4
v_gene: TRBV2
abundance: -
len: 15
CDR3aa: CASLGQGLMGEKLFF
CDR3nt: TGTGCCAGCTTGGGACAGGGGCTTATGGGTGAAAAACTGTTTTTT

d_gene: TRBD2
j_gene: TRBJ2-2
v_gene: TRBV5-1
abundance: once
len: 18
CDR3aa: CASSPGGRINSNTGELFF
CDR3nt: TGCGCCAGCAGCCCGGGCGGGAGAATTAATTCGAACACCGGGGAGCTGTTTTTT

d_gene: -
j_gene: TRBJ2-7
v_gene: TRBV11-2
abundance: once
len: 14
CDR3aa: CASSTLSSSYEQYF
CDR3nt: TGTGCCAGCAGCACTCTAAGTAGCTCCTACGAGCAGTACTTC

d_gene: TRBD1
j_gene: TRBJ2-2
v_gene: TRBV7-7
abundance: -
len: 15
CDR3aa: CASSPSGQGNGELFF
CDR3nt: TGTGCCAGCAGCCCCTCGGGACAGGGGAACGGGGAGCTGTTTTTT

d_gene: TRBD1
j_gene: TRBJ1-2
v_gene: TRBV7-9
abundance: -
len: 13
CDR3aa: CASSPWTGYGYTF
CDR3nt: TGTGCCAGCAGCCCTTGGACAGGGTATGGCTACACCTTC

d_gene: TRBD2
j_gene: TRBJ2-7
v_gene: TRBV5-1
abundance: few
len: 16
CDR3aa: CASSLGSGTSVGEQYF
CDR3nt: TGCGCCAGCAGCTTGGGAAGCGGGACTAGTGTTGGCGAGCAGTACTTC

d_gene: TRBD1
j_gene: TRBJ1-2
v_gene: TRBV27
abundance: -
len: 14
CDR3aa: CASSLGQGTGGYTF
CDR3nt: TGTGCCAGCAGTCTGGGACAGGGCACCGGTGGCTACACCTTC

d_gene: -
j_gene: TRBJ1-2
v_gene: TRBV20-1
abundance: -
len: 10
CDR3aa: CSASPGGYTF
CDR3nt: TGCAGTGCTAGTCCAGGTGGCTACACCTTC

d_gene: -
j_gene: TRBJ1-5
v_gene: TRBV21-1
abundance: -
len: 11
CDR3aa: CASQDNQPQHF
CDR3nt: TGTGCCAGCCAGGACAATCAGCCCCAGCATTTT

d_gene: TRBD1
j_gene: TRBJ1-2
v_gene: TRBV2
abundance: -
len: 14
CDR3aa: CASRDDREDRGYTF
CDR3nt: TGTGCCAGCAGGGATGACAGGGAGGATCGCGGCTACACCTTC

d_gene: -
j_gene: TRBJ1-2
v_gene: TRBV12-3/TRBV12-4
abundance: -
len: 11
CDR3aa: CALGRAYGYTF
CDR3nt: TGTGCTCTAGGCAGGGCCTATGGCTACACCTTC

d_gene: -
j_gene: TRBJ2-5
v_gene: TRBV4-2
abundance: -
len: 16
CDR3aa: CASSQGGLGGWETQYF
CDR3nt: TGTGCCAGCAGCCAAGGGGGGCTTGGGGGATGGGAGACCCAGTACTTC

d_gene: -
j_gene: TRBJ1-2
v_gene: TRBV19
abundance: -
len: 14
CDR3aa: CASSTRQPNYGYTF
CDR3nt: TGTGCCAGTAGTACCAGACAGCCTAACTATGGCTACACCTTC

d_gene: -
j_gene: TRBJ1-2
v_gene: TRBV27
abundance: -
len: 15
CDR3aa: CGLQQNSIPVPGYTF
CDR3nt: TGTGGATTACAACAAAATTCAATCCCCGTCCCCGGCTACACCTTC

d_gene: TRBD1
j_gene: TRBJ2-1
v_gene: TRBV6-1
abundance: -
len: 17
CDR3aa: CASSAHSRGRGYNEQFF
CDR3nt: TGTGCCAGCAGTGCGCACTCCAGGGGGCGCGGTTACAATGAGCAGTTCTTC

d_gene: TRBD1
j_gene: TRBJ2-7
v_gene: TRBV15
abundance: few
len: 14
CDR3aa: CATSSRTGSYEQYF
CDR3nt: TGTGCCACCAGCTCCCGGACAGGGTCCTACGAGCAGTACTTC

d_gene: TRBD1
j_gene: TRBJ1-5
v_gene: TRBV11-3
abundance: -
len: 14
CDR3aa: CASSLDRGNQPQHF
CDR3nt: TGTGCCAGCAGCTTGGACAGGGGGAATCAGCCCCAGCATTTT

d_gene: TRBD1
j_gene: TRBJ2-3
v_gene: TRBV13
abundance: -
len: 15
CDR3aa: CASSTEDRVADTQYF
CDR3nt: TGTGCCAGCAGCACGGAGGACAGGGTGGCAGATACGCAGTATTTT

d_gene: -
j_gene: TRBJ1-4
v_gene: TRBV29-1
abundance: few
len: 12
CDR3aa: CSVAQGAEKLFF
CDR3nt: TGCAGCGTTGCACAGGGAGCTGAAAAACTGTTTTTT

d_gene: -
j_gene: TRBJ2-5
v_gene: TRBV6-5
abundance: once
len: 13
CDR3aa: CASSLGRLGTQYF
CDR3nt: TGTGCCAGCAGTTTAGGCCGACTCGGGACCCAGTACTTC

d_gene: -
j_gene: TRBJ1-6
v_gene: TRBV7-9
abundance: -
len: 15
CDR3aa: CASSYVDSDNSPLHF
CDR3nt: TGTGCCAGCAGCTACGTAGACAGCGATAATTCACCCCTCCACTTT

d_gene: TRBD1
j_gene: TRBJ1-2
v_gene: TRBV29-1
abundance: -
len: 12
CDR3aa: CSVITGASGYTF
CDR3nt: TGCAGCGTAATTACAGGGGCGAGCGGCTACACCTTC

d_gene: TRBD1
j_gene: TRBJ1-1
v_gene: TRBV5-8
abundance: -
len: 13
CDR3aa: CASSQGQGREVFF
CDR3nt: TGTGCCAGCAGCCAGGGACAGGGGCGTGAAGTTTTCTTT

d_gene: TRBD1
j_gene: TRBJ1-4
v_gene: TRBV2
abundance: -
len: 15
CDR3aa: CASSAEEGAHEKLFF
CDR3nt: TGTGCCAGCAGTGCCGAAGAGGGGGCACATGAAAAACTGTTTTTT

d_gene: -
j_gene: TRBJ2-5
v_gene: TRBV5-1
abundance: -
len: 14
CDR3aa: CASSLTGIGETQYF
CDR3nt: TGCGCCAGCAGCCTTACAGGGATCGGGGAGACCCAGTACTTC

d_gene: TRBD2
j_gene: TRBJ2-7
v_gene: TRBV10-2
abundance: -
len: 13
CDR3aa: CASRGEGPYEQYF
CDR3nt: TGCGCCAGCAGGGGGGAGGGACCCTACGAGCAGTACTTC